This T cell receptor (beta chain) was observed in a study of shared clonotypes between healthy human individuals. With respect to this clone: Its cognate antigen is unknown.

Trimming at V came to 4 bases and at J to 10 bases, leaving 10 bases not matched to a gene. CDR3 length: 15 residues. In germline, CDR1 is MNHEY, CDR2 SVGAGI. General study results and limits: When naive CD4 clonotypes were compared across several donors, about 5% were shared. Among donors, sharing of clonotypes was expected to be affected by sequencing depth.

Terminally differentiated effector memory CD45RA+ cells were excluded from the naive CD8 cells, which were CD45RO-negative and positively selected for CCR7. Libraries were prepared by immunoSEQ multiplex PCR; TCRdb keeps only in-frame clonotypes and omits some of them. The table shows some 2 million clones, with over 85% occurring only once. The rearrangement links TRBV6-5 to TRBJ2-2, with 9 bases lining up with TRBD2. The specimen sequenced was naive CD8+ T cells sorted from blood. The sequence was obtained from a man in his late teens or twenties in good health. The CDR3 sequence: CASSSHVAGALELFF. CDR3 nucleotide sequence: TGTGCCAGCAGTTCCCATGTAGCGGGGGCGTTGGAGCTGTTTTTT.